These 9 T cell receptor beta chains were sequenced from one sample in a study of human T cells and chemical hapten exposure. MiXCR was run by TCRdb on the RACE reads, yielding one entry per CDR3 protein. This table holds 35,000 to 50,000 distinct CDR3 sequences, approximately 4% found once. The time point denotes: healthy volunteer bleed at 6 weeks. The study extracted total RNA from unfractionated whole blood. Sequenced input: whole blood. Source of these receptors: a human donor in good health. Some clones in this sample may be carry-over from other donors' samples.

The V and J genes are TRBV3-1 and TRBJ1-1; tentative D call: TRBD1 (6 bases). CDR3 size: 14 residues. V was shortened by 4 bases and J by 2 bases, with 11 bases between the two germline ends. CDR1 LGHDT and CDR2 YNNKEL come from the germline V gene (reference sequence). The CDR3 DNA reads as TGTGCCAGCAGCCGGGGGCTGGACAACACTGAAGCTTTCTTT. Amino acid sequence: CASSRGLDNTEAFF.

This clonotype was seen at least ten times. The CDR3: CSVEEDAKNNEKLFF. DNA for the CDR3: TGCAGCGTTGAAGAGGACGCAAAAAATAATGAAAAACTGTTTTTT. This rearrangement joins TRBV29-1 to TRBJ1-4; D not resolved. The CDR3 length is 15 residues. CDR1 is SQVTM and CDR2 is ANQGSEA in the germline V gene. The ends were cut back, 0 bases at V and 4 bases at J, with 12 bases in the middle.

This clonotype has more than one count but fewer than ten. J is TRBJ2-7 and V is TRBV4-1; D unresolved. V lost 2 bases and J lost 0, with 11 bases in between. The germline V gene has CDR1 MGHRA and CDR2 YSYEKL. The CDR3 is 15 amino acids. Here the CDR3 reads CASSQPVGSSYEQYF. DNA of the CDR3: TGCGCCAGCAGCCAACCCGTGGGCAGCTCCTACGAGCAGTACTTC.

This clonotype was counted only a few times. V usage is TRBV28 and J usage is TRBJ1-5; a weak D match, TRBD1 (6 bases). Germline lookup yields CDR1 MDHEN and CDR2 SYDVKM. Trimming removed 1 base from V and 2 bases from J, with 15 bases in between. The CDR3 runs 17 residues. The CDR3 protein is CASSLFRGQGGNQPQHF. CDR3 sequence (DNA): TGTGCCAGCAGTTTATTTCGGGGGCAAGGTGGCAATCAGCCCCAGCATTTT.

This clonotype was recorded many times. The V gene is TRBV5-1, the J gene TRBJ2-1, with 10 bases identical to TRBD2. The CDR3 spans 15 residues. CDR1 and CDR2 (germline): SGHRS, YFSETQ. Trimming removed 5 bases from V and 8 bases from J; junction bases left unmatched: 10. DNA for the CDR3: TGCGCCAGCAGTTGGGCCGGGACTAGCGCCGATGAGCAGTTCTTC. It encodes CASSWAGTSADEQFF.

The V gene is TRBV28, the J gene TRBJ2-3, with 12 positions matching TRBD1. This CDR3 comprises 16 residues. J was trimmed by 5 bases and V by 5 bases; bases with no gene match: 8. CDR1 MDHEN and CDR2 SYDVKM come from the germline V gene. CDR3: CASSGTGGSSQDTQYF. The CDR3, as DNA: TGTGCCAGCAGTGGGACAGGGGGCTCTTCACAAGATACGCAGTATTTT.

This clonotype was detected many times. The V gene is TRBV7-8, the J gene TRBJ2-1; TRBD2 matches at 7 bases. CDR3 length: 14 amino acids. Germline-derived CDR1 and CDR2 are SGHVS and FQNEAQ. The V gene end was trimmed by 5 bases and the J gene end by 7 bases; junction bases not matched to a gene: 8. The CDR3 coding sequence is TGTGCCAGCAGCCGCCGGCGGGAGCGGAATGAGCAGTTCTTC. It encodes CASSRRRERNEQFF.

This clonotype was counted at least ten times. The CDR3 nucleotides are TGTGCCAGCAGCGTAGGACTAGCGGGAGTCACCGGGGAGCTGTTTTTT. Amino acid sequence: CASSVGLAGVTGELFF. This rearrangement joins TRBV7-2 to TRBJ2-2; 13 positions agree with TRBD2. The germline V gene has CDR1 SGHTA and CDR2 FQGNSA. The J segment lost 4 bases and the V segment lost 5 bases, leaving 4 bases of the junction unmatched. The CDR3 has 16 residues.

A few counts support this clonotype. The chain recombines TRBV27 with TRBJ2-1; D is unresolved. The CDR3 extends over 12 amino acids. Germline V gives CDR1 MNHEY, CDR2 SMNVEV (reference sequence). Between the trimmed V and J ends, which lost 5 bases and 7 bases, there was a span of 9 bases. CDR3 nucleotides: TGTGCCAGCAGTATCGGTCGGAATGAGCAGTTCTTC. Its protein product is CASSIGRNEQFF.